The 10 T cell receptor beta chains reported below all come from one sample, sequenced in a study of cytomegalovirus exposure and HLA in healthy donors. Researchers ran the PCR with 60 Vbeta and 13 Jbeta primers. The data were produced by immunoSEQ multiplex PCR, yet TCRdb's version contains in-frame clones alone and is incomplete. The data show 150,000 to 200,000 clones, nearly 80% seen once. The sample comprised PBMCs. These receptors were collected from a man in his forties in good health and CMV-seropositive.

The J gene is TRBJ2-5, the V gene TRBV27; D not resolved. CDR1 and CDR2 from the germline V gene are MNHEY and SMNVEV (reference sequence). V was shortened by 6 bases and J by 5 bases, with 7 bases between the two germline ends. The CDR3 sequence is 11 residues long. The CDR3 DNA sequence: TGTGCCAGCAGGTCACGGGAGACCCAGTACTTC. Protein: CASRSRETQYF.

V and J are TRBV2 and TRBJ1-2; D possibly corresponds to TRBD1 (5 bases). V was cut by 4 bases and J by 7 bases, with 10 bases left in between. The CDR3 sequence is 12 residues long. Germline assignment: CDR1 SNHLY and CDR2 FYNNEI. CDR3 nucleotide sequence: TGTGCCAGCAGTGTAAGGGGTGTTGGCTACACCTTC. Translation: CASSVRGVGYTF.

This sequence joins TRBV28 and TRBJ1-5; 7 bases are shared with TRBD1. This CDR3 comprises 15 residues. In germline, CDR1 is MDHEN, CDR2 SYDVKM. Trimming cost V 5 bases and J 3 bases; bases outside gene matches: 7. The CDR3 DNA sequence: TGTGCCAGCAGTCGACCAGGGGGAAACAATCAGCCCCAGCATTTT. Protein: CASSRPGGNNQPQHF.

The chain combines TRBV11-2 with TRBJ1-5; D is ambiguous. V was trimmed by 3 bases and J by 0 bases, leaving 6 bases between them. The CDR3 length is 14 residues. Germline CDR1 is SGHAT and CDR2 is FQNNGV. CDR3 nucleotide sequence: TGTGCCAGCAGCTTCAGTAATAGCAATCAGCCCCAGCATTTT. Translated, it gives CASSFSNSNQPQHF. Combining the CDR3 with reference TRBV11-2 and TRBJ1-5 gives the whole variable domain EAGVAQSPRYKIIEKRQSVAFWCNPISGHATLYWYQQILGQGPKLLIQFQNNGVVDDSQLPKDRFSAERLKGVDSTLKIQPAKLEDSAVYLCASSFSNSNQPQHFGDGTRLSIL.

CDR3 amino acids: CSVGGGTVTTGELFF. The CDR3 coding sequence is TGCAGCGTTGGAGGAGGGACCGTGACCACCGGGGAGCTGTTTTTT. The V call is TRBV29-1, the J call TRBJ2-2, with D maybe TRBD2 (6 bases). The V gene lost 4 bases and the J gene lost 4 bases, with 16 bases spanning the gap. Germline lookup yields CDR1 SQVTM and CDR2 ANQGSEA. CDR3 length equals 15 residues.

This chain joins TRBV29-1 and TRBJ2-7; TRBD1 is a possible D gene (7 bases). The germline V gene encodes CDR1 SQVTM and CDR2 ANQGSEA. Trimming removed 4 bases at V and 5 bases at J, with 18 bases between. The CDR3 sequence is 14 residues long. CDR3 in amino acids: CSVGGGGAPNEQYF. In nucleotides, the CDR3 is TGCAGCGTTGGAGGAGGGGGCGCCCCTAACGAGCAGTACTTC.

To note about this clone: The germline gene is not matched at one end of the junction; a read error may be the cause. The chain recombines TRBV28 with TRBJ2-1; TRBD1 aligns across 9 bases. Germline CDR1 and CDR2: MDHEN and SYDVKM. The CDR3 runs 11 residues. The CDR3 DNA sequence: TGTGCCAGCAGTTTAAGGGACAGGGTACTCTTC. Residues: CASSLRDRVLF.

The chain carries TRBV21-1 and TRBJ2-7; the table's D call, TRBD2, was not checked against the DNA. TRBV21-1 is given as a pseudogene. The CDR3 is made up of 17 amino acids. CDR3 coding DNA: TGTGCCAGCAAAGAACTAGCGGGAGATCTAAGCTCCTACGAGCAGTACTTC. The encoded protein is CASKELAGDLSSYEQYF.

The chain recombines TRBV5-1 with TRBJ2-2; D gene unclear. Germline V lookup: CDR1 SGHRS, CDR2 YFSETQ. The CDR3 loop spans 17 amino acids. With 0 bases removed from V and 6 bases from J, the gap between germline ends came to 18 bases. The CDR3 region is CASSLGGNFGGSGELFF. DNA for the CDR3: TGCGCCAGCAGCTTGGGAGGTAACTTCGGTGGTTCCGGGGAGCTGTTTTTT.

Remarks on this clone: An end of the junction does not agree with germline; a read error may underlie this. J is TRBJ2-7 and V is TRBV10-3; a weak D match, TRBD2 (5 bases). CDR1 is ENHRY and CDR2 is SYGVKD in the germline V gene. The CDR3 has 11 residues. CDR3 sequence reads: CAISEGGVVDF. As DNA, the CDR3 is TGTGCCATCAGTGAGGGAGGCGTGGTAGACTTC.